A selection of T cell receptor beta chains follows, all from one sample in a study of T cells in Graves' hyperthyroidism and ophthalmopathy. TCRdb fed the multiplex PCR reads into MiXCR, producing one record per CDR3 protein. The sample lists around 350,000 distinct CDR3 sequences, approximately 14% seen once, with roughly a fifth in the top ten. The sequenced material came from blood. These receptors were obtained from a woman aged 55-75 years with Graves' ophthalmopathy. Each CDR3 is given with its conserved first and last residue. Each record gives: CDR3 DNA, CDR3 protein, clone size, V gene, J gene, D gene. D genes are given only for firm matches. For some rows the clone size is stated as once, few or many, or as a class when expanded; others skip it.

CDR3nt: TGCAGCGTTAGCCCTAGTGGGGGCCGCCAAGAGACCCAGTACTTC
CDR3aa: CSVSPSGGRQETQYF
abundance: few
v_gene: TRBV29-1
j_gene: TRBJ2-5
d_gene: -

CDR3nt: TGTGCTAGTGGTTTGAGCACTGAAGCTTTCTTT
CDR3aa: CASGLSTEAFF
abundance: many
v_gene: TRBV12-5
j_gene: TRBJ1-1
d_gene: -

CDR3nt: TGTGCCAGCTCACCTAGGATCGGGAACACCGGGGAGCTGTTTTTT
CDR3aa: CASSPRIGNTGELFF
abundance: many
v_gene: TRBV18
j_gene: TRBJ2-2
d_gene: -

CDR3nt: TGTGCCAGCAGTTTCCCAGGGTGGGGTAATACTGAAGCTTTCTTT
CDR3aa: CASSFPGWGNTEAFF
abundance: -
v_gene: TRBV28
j_gene: TRBJ1-1
d_gene: -

CDR3nt: TGCAGCGTTGGGTGGACAGGGGGCGAGCAGTACTTC
CDR3aa: CSVGWTGGEQYF
abundance: -
v_gene: TRBV29-1
j_gene: TRBJ2-7
d_gene: TRBD1

CDR3nt: TGTGCCAGCAGCCAAGATTTAAGAGTCAATGAGCAGTTCTTC
CDR3aa: CASSQDLRVNEQFF
abundance: few
v_gene: TRBV14
j_gene: TRBJ2-1
d_gene: -

CDR3nt: TGTGCCATATCACTAGCGTCGACCTCCCATCAGTTCTTC
CDR3aa: CAISLASTSHQFF
abundance: many
v_gene: TRBV12-3/TRBV12-4
j_gene: TRBJ2-1
d_gene: TRBD2

CDR3nt: TGTGCCAGCAGCGCGGGGGGGGCTATAGGTATCCAAGAGACCCAGTACTTC
CDR3aa: CASSAGGAIGIQETQYF
abundance: -
v_gene: TRBV9
j_gene: TRBJ2-5
d_gene: TRBD2

CDR3nt: TGCAGTGCTGATGCGGGAGCCCTCTGGGGTGAGCAGTTCTTC
CDR3aa: CSADAGALWGEQFF
abundance: -
v_gene: TRBV20-1
j_gene: TRBJ2-1
d_gene: TRBD2

CDR3nt: TGTGCCAGCAGTGATCGGCCAGTTCGGTACGAGCAGTACTTC
CDR3aa: CASSDRPVRYEQYF
abundance: many
v_gene: TRBV6-1
j_gene: TRBJ2-7
d_gene: -

CDR3nt: TGCGCCAGCAGCTTGGGGTCTGTCTCCACCGGGGAGCTGTTTTTT
CDR3aa: CASSLGSVSTGELFF
abundance: many
v_gene: TRBV5-1
j_gene: TRBJ2-2
d_gene: -

CDR3nt: TGCAGTGCTAGAGATAGGGCGGGAGGTGGGGGGAGGACCGGGGAGCTGTTTTTT
CDR3aa: CSARDRAGGGGRTGELFF
abundance: -
v_gene: TRBV20-1
j_gene: TRBJ2-2
d_gene: TRBD2

CDR3nt: TGTGCCAGCATTCGTCGCGGACAGGGGACTGAAAAACTGTTTTTT
CDR3aa: CASIRRGQGTEKLFF
abundance: -
v_gene: TRBV27
j_gene: TRBJ1-4
d_gene: TRBD1

CDR3nt: TGTGCCAGCAGCCCCCTAGCGGGAGCGGGCACAGATACGCAGTATTTT
CDR3aa: CASSPLAGAGTDTQYF
abundance: many
v_gene: TRBV7-9
j_gene: TRBJ2-3
d_gene: TRBD2

CDR3nt: TGTGCCAGCAGCCTCTGGCACGTCGATAGCAATCAGCCCCAGCATTTT
CDR3aa: CASSLWHVDSNQPQHF
abundance: many
v_gene: TRBV6-1
j_gene: TRBJ1-5
d_gene: -

CDR3nt: TGTGCCAGCAGCTTGGACAGGGTAAATCAGCCCCAGCATTTT
CDR3aa: CASSLDRVNQPQHF
abundance: many
v_gene: TRBV5-6
j_gene: TRBJ1-5
d_gene: -

CDR3nt: TGTGCCAGCAGCCAAGTATCTCACAAGCCCTACGAGCAGTACTTC
CDR3aa: CASSQVSHKPYEQYF
abundance: many
v_gene: TRBV14
j_gene: TRBJ2-7
d_gene: -

CDR3nt: TGCAGTGCTGGAGGGGTGCCTGGGTACGAGCAGTACTTC
CDR3aa: CSAGGVPGYEQYF
abundance: many
v_gene: TRBV20-1
j_gene: TRBJ2-7
d_gene: -

CDR3nt: TGCGCCAGCAGCAAGAAACCGGGACAGGGGTTCCATGAGCAGTTCTTC
CDR3aa: CASSKKPGQGFHEQFF
abundance: many
v_gene: TRBV5-1
j_gene: TRBJ2-1
d_gene: TRBD1

CDR3nt: TGTGCTAGCAGTCGGGACGTTGACACTGAAGCTTTCTTT
CDR3aa: CASSRDVDTEAFF
abundance: few
v_gene: TRBV7-7
j_gene: TRBJ1-1
d_gene: -

CDR3nt: TGTGCCGTACAGGATTCCAACACCGGGGAGCTGTTTTTT
CDR3aa: CAVQDSNTGELFF
abundance: -
v_gene: TRBV11-2
j_gene: TRBJ2-2
d_gene: -

CDR3nt: TGTGCCAGCAGCGCCCTGGGGCAGGGGCCTTCCTACGAGCAGTACTTC
CDR3aa: CASSALGQGPSYEQYF
abundance: -
v_gene: TRBV7-9
j_gene: TRBJ2-7
d_gene: -

CDR3nt: TGTGCCAGCCTAAGACTCGGCTATGGCTACACCTTC
CDR3aa: CASLRLGYGYTF
abundance: many
v_gene: TRBV6-1
j_gene: TRBJ1-2
d_gene: -

CDR3nt: TGTGCCAGTAAAGGGGACAGGGTGAACACTGAAGCTTTCTTT
CDR3aa: CASKGDRVNTEAFF
abundance: -
v_gene: TRBV19
j_gene: TRBJ1-1
d_gene: TRBD1

CDR3nt: TGCGCCAGCAGCCACGACAACAGGGCTGCCTATGGCTACACCTTC
CDR3aa: CASSHDNRAAYGYTF
abundance: many
v_gene: TRBV5-1
j_gene: TRBJ1-2
d_gene: -

CDR3nt: TGCAGTGCCCAGACAGGGCGGTCCTACGAGCAGTACTTC
CDR3aa: CSAQTGRSYEQYF
abundance: many
v_gene: TRBV20-1
j_gene: TRBJ2-7
d_gene: TRBD1

CDR3nt: TGCAGTGCTAGAGAGGCTAGCGGCTATGGCACAGATACGCAGTATTTT
CDR3aa: CSAREASGYGTDTQYF
abundance: -
v_gene: TRBV20-1
j_gene: TRBJ2-3
d_gene: TRBD2

CDR3nt: TGTGCCAGTTCCCCGACGCAGTATTTT
CDR3aa: CASSPTQYF
abundance: -
v_gene: TRBV19
j_gene: TRBJ2-3
d_gene: -

CDR3nt: TGTGCCAGCTCACCACTTAAGGGAACGAACACTGAAGCTTTCTTT
CDR3aa: CASSPLKGTNTEAFF
abundance: -
v_gene: TRBV18
j_gene: TRBJ1-1
d_gene: -

CDR3nt: TGCGCCAGCAGCCACTCAGGAGGGAACTATGGCTACACCTTC
CDR3aa: CASSHSGGNYGYTF
abundance: many
v_gene: TRBV5-1
j_gene: TRBJ1-2
d_gene: -

CDR3nt: TGCAGTGTCGCCGGGACTAGCTCTGGGGCCAACGTCCTGACTTTC
CDR3aa: CSVAGTSSGANVLTF
abundance: many
v_gene: TRBV20-1
j_gene: TRBJ2-6
d_gene: TRBD2

CDR3nt: TGTGCCTGGACCGGGCATATGAACACTGAAGCTTTCTTT
CDR3aa: CAWTGHMNTEAFF
abundance: many
v_gene: TRBV30
j_gene: TRBJ1-1
d_gene: -

CDR3nt: TGTGCCAGCAGTTTACGACAGGGCCTCTACGAGCAGTACTTC
CDR3aa: CASSLRQGLYEQYF
abundance: -
v_gene: TRBV27
j_gene: TRBJ2-7
d_gene: TRBD1

CDR3nt: TGTGCCAGCAGTGACCTGGGGCAGCCCCAGCATTTT
CDR3aa: CASSDLGQPQHF
abundance: many
v_gene: TRBV2
j_gene: TRBJ1-5
d_gene: -

CDR3nt: TGTGCCAGCGCGGCTAGCGGGAACGGGGAGCTGTTTTTT
CDR3aa: CASAASGNGELFF
abundance: many
v_gene: TRBV28
j_gene: TRBJ2-2
d_gene: TRBD2

CDR3nt: -
CDR3aa: CASSFYICSASRAASQYF
abundance: -
v_gene: TRBV7-3
j_gene: TRBJ2-3
d_gene: -

CDR3nt: TGCAGTGCTAGAGAGGCAGGAACGGGGAACACTGAAGCTTTCTTT
CDR3aa: CSAREAGTGNTEAFF
abundance: many
v_gene: TRBV20-1
j_gene: TRBJ1-1
d_gene: -

CDR3nt: TGTGCCAGCAACCAGGGGGGGATTGGCTACACCTTC
CDR3aa: CASNQGGIGYTF
abundance: many
v_gene: TRBV6-1
j_gene: TRBJ1-2
d_gene: TRBD1